This T cell receptor (beta chain) was sequenced for a study of T cells after yellow fever vaccination. A process of 5'RACE template switching, which added a universal primer site and UMIs, was used to make TCR cDNA. TCRdb re-analysed the 5' RACE reads in MiXCR, keeping a single row per CDR3 protein. Here the sample spans over 200,000 distinct CDR3 sequences, 6.7% being singletons. The germline V and J ends were trimmed by 8 bases and 0 bases, with 14 bases remaining between them. The CDR3 is 16 amino acids. Per the germline V gene, CDR1 is MNHEY and CDR2 is SVGAGI. In this sample, this clonotype turned up many times.

The genes are TRBV6-5 and TRBJ2-6; D may be TRBD1 (6 bases). The source of this sequence is a man aged 30 to 39 who received the YFV17D yellow fever vaccine. The sample was CD4+ T cells sorted from PBMCs, taken on the day of the yellow fever booster vaccination. The CDR3 nucleotides are TGTGCCAGCCGATTAGGGGGATCCTCTGGGGCCAACGTCCTGACTTTC. Amino acid sequence: CASRLGGSSGANVLTF.